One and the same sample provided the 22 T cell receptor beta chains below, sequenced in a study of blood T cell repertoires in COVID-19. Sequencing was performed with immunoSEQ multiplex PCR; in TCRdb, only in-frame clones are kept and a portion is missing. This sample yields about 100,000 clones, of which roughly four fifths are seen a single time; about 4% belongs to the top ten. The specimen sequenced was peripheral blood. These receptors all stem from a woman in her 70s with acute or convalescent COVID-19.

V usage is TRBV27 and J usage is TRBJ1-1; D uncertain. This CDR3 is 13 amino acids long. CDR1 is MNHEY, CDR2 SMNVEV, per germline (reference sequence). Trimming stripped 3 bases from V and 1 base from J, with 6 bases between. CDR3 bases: TGTGCCAGCAGTTTGCAGCGGAACACTGAAGCTTTCTTT. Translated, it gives CASSLQRNTEAFF.

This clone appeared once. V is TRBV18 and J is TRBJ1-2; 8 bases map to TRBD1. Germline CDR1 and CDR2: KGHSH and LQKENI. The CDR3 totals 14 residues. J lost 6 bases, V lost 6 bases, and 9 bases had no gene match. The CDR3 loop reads CASSPGTGEDGYTF. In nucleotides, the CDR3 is TGTGCCAGCTCCCCCGGGACAGGCGAGGATGGCTACACCTTC.

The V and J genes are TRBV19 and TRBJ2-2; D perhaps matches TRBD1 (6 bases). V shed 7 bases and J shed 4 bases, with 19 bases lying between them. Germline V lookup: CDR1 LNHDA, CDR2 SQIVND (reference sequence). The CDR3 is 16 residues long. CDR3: CASKRTGQGFTGELFF. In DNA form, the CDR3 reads TGTGCCAGTAAGAGAACTGGGCAGGGGTTCACCGGGGAGCTGTTTTTT. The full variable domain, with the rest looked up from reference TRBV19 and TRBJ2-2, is DGGITQSPKYLFRKEGQNVTLSCEQNLNHDAMYWYRQDPGQGLRLIYYSQIVNDFQKGDIAEGYSVSREKKESFPLTVTSAQKNPTAFYLCASKRTGQGFTGELFFGEGSRLTVL.

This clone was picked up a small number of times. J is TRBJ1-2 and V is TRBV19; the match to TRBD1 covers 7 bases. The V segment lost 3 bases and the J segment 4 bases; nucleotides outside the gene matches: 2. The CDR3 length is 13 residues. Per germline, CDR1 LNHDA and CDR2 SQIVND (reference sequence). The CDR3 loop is CASSIRTGYGYTF. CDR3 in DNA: TGTGCCAGTAGTATTCGGACAGGCTATGGCTACACCTTC. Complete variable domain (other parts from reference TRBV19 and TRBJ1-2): DGGITQSPKYLFRKEGQNVTLSCEQNLNHDAMYWYRQDPGQGLRLIYYSQIVNDFQKGDIAEGYSVSREKKESFPLTVTSAQKNPTAFYLCASSIRTGYGYTFGSGTRLTVV.

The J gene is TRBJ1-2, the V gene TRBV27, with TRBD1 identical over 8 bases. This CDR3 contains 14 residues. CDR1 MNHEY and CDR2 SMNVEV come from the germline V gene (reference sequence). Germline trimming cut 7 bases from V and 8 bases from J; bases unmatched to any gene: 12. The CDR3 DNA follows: TGTGCCAGCACTTCCGGGACAGGAAAGAAGGGCTACACCTTC. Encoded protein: CASTSGTGKKGYTF.

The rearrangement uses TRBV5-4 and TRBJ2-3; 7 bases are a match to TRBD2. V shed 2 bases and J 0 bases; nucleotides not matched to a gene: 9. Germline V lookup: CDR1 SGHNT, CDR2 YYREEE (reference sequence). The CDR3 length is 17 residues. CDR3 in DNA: TGTGCCAGCAGCTTTTGGTCGGGAGGTCTAAGCACAGATACGCAGTATTTT. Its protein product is CASSFWSGGLSTDTQYF.

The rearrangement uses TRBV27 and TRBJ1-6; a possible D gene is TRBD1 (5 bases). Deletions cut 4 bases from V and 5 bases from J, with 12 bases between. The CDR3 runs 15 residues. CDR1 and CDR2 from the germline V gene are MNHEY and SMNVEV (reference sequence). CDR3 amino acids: CASSWGAGNNSPLHF. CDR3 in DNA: TGTGCCAGCAGTTGGGGTGCAGGGAATAATTCACCCCTCCACTTT.

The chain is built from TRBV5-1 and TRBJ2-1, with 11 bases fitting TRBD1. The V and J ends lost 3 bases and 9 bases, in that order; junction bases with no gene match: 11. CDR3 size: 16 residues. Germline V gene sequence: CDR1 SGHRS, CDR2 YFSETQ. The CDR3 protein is CASSSAGQGVPAEQFF. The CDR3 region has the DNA TGCGCCAGCAGCTCCGCGGGACAGGGGGTCCCCGCTGAGCAGTTCTTC.

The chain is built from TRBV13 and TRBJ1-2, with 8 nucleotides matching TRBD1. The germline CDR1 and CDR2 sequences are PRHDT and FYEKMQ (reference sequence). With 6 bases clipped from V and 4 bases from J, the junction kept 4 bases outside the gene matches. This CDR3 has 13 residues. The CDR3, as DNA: TGTGCCAGCAGGGACAGGGAGGCCTATGGCTACACCTTC. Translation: CASRDREAYGYTF.

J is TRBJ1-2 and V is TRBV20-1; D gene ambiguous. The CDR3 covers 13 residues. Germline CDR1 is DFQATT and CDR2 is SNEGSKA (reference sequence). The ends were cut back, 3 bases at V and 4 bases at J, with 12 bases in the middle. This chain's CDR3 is CSASPWASYGYTF. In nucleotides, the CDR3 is TGCAGTGCTAGTCCCTGGGCCTCCTATGGCTACACCTTC.

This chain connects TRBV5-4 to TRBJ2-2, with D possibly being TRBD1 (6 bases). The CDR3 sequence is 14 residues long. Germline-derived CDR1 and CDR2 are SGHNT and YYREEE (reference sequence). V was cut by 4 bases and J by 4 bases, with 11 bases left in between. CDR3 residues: CASSGQSGTGELFF. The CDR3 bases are TGTGCCAGCAGCGGACAGTCGGGCACCGGGGAGCTGTTTTTT.

The CDR3 sequence is CSVQGAEGNQPQHF. The CDR3 nucleotides read TGCAGCGTGCAGGGGGCGGAGGGCAATCAGCCCCAGCATTTT. V usage is TRBV29-1 and J usage is TRBJ1-5; 8 bases align to TRBD1. Germline-derived CDR1 and CDR2 are SQVTM and ANQGSEA. The junction had 6 bases not matched to a gene; V was cut back by 6 bases and J by 2 bases. The length of the CDR3 is 14 residues.

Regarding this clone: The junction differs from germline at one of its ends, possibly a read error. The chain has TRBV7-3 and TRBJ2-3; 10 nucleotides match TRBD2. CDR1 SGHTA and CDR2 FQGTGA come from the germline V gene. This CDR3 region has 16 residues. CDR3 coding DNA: TGTGTCAGCAGCCCGCGGACTAGCGGTTCCTCGGATACGCAGTATTTT. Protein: CVSSPRTSGSSDTQYF.

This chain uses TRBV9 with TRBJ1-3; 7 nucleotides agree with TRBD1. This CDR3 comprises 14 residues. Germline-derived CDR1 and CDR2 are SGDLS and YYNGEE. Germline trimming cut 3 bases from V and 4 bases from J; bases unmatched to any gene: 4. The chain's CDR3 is CASSEGTVGNTIYF. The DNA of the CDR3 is TGTGCCAGCAGCGAGGGGACAGTCGGAAACACCATATATTTT.

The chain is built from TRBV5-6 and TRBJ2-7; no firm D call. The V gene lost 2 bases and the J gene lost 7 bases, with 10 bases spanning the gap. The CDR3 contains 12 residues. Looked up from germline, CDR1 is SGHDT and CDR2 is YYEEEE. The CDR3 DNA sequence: TGTGCCAGCAGCTTAGATCGAGGTGAGCAGTACGTC. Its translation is CASSLDRGEQYV.

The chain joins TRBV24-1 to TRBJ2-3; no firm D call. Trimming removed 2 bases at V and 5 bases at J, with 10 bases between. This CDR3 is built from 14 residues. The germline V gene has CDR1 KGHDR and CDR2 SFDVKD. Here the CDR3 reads CATSDSPPVDTQYF. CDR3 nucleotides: TGTGCCACCAGTGATTCTCCGCCAGTAGATACGCAGTATTTT.

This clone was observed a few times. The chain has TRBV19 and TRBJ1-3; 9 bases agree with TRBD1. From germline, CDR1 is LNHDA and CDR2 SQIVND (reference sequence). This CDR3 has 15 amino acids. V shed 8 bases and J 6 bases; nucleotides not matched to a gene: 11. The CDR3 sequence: CASVSDRGRINTIYF. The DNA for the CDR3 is TGTGCCAGTGTGTCGGACAGGGGAAGGATAAACACCATATATTTT.

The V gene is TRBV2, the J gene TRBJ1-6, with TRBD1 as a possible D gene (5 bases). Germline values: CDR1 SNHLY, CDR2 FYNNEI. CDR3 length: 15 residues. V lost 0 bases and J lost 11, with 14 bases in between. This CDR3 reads CASSEARGGWPPLHF. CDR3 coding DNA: TGTGCCAGCAGTGAAGCGCGGGGCGGCTGGCCACCCCTCCACTTT.

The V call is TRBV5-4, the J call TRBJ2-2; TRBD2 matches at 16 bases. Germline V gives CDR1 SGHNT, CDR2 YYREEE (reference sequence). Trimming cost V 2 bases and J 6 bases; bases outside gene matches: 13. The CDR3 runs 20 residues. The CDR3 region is CASSLRQGTSGRALAGELFF. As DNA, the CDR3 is TGTGCCAGCAGCTTAAGACAGGGGACTAGCGGGAGGGCCCTCGCCGGGGAGCTGTTTTTT.

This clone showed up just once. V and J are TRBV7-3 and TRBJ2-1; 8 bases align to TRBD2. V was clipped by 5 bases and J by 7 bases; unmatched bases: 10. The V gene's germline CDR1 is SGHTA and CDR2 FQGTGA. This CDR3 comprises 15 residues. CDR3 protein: CASSTSGSGVNEQFF. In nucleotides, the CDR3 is TGTGCCAGCAGCACGAGCGGGAGCGGGGTAAATGAGCAGTTCTTC.

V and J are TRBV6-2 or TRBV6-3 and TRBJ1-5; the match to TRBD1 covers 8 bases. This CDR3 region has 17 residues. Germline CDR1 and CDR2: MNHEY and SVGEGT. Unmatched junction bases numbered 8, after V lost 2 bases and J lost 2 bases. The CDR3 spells CASSYAADRGGNQPQHF. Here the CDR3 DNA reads TGTGCCAGCAGTTACGCAGCCGACAGGGGTGGCAATCAGCCCCAGCATTTT.

The CDR3 nucleotides read TGTGCCAGTAGAAGCGCGGGAGTACTCAATCAGCCCCAGCATTTT. Translated, it gives CASRSAGVLNQPQHF. The genes are TRBV19 and TRBJ1-5; D is unresolved. Germline V gene data show CDR1 as LNHDA and CDR2 as SQIVND (reference sequence). The V end was cut by 6 bases, the J end by 3 bases, with 15 bases between. The CDR3 extends over 15 amino acids.